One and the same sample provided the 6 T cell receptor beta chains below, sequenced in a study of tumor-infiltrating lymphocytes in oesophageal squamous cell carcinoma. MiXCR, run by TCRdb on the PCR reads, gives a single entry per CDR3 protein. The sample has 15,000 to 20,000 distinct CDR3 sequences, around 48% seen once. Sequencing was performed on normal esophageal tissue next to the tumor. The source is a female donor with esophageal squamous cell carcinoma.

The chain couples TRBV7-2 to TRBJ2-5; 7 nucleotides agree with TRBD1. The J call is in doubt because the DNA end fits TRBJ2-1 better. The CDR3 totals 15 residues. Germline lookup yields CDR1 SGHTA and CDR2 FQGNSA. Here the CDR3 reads CASSPWTGRGNEQFF. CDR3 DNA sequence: TGTGCCAGCAGCCCGTGGACAGGAAGGGGAAATGAGCAGTTCTTC.

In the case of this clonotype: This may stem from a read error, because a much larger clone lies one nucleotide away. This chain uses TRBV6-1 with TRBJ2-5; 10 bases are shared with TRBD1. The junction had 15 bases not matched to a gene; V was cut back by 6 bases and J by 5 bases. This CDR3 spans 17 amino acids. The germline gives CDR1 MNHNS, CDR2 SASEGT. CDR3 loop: CASSTFRQGAGAETQYF. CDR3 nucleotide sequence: TGTGCCAGCAGCACATTTCGACAGGGGGCCGGGGCGGAGACCCAGTACTTC.

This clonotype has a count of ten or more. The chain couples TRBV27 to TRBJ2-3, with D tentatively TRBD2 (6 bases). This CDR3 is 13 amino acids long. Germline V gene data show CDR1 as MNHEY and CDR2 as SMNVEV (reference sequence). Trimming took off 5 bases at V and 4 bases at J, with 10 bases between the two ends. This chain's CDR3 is CASSTRGSDTQYF. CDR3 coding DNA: TGTGCCAGCAGTACCCGGGGGTCAGATACGCAGTATTTT.

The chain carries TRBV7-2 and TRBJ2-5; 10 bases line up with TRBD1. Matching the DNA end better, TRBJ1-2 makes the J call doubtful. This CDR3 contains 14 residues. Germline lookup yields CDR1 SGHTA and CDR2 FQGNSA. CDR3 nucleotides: TGTGCCAGCAGCCTGGGACAGGGGTCGGTTGGCTACACCTTC. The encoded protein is CASSLGQGSVGYTF.

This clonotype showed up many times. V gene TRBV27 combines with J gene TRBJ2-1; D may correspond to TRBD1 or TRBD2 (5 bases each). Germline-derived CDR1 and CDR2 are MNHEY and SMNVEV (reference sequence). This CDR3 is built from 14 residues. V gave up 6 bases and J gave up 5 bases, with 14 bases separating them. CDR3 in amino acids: CASSRRGADNEQFF. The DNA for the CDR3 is TGTGCCAGCAGCCGTAGGGGAGCTGACAATGAGCAGTTCTTC.

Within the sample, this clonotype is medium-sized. Written as DNA, the CDR3 is TGTGCCAGCAGTTACGAGGGGGGGCAGTTCTTC. Translated, it gives CASSYEGGQFF. This chain joins TRBV6-6 and TRBJ2-1, with D perhaps given as TRBD1 or TRBD2 (6 bases each). The CDR3 is 11 amino acids. Trimming shortened V by 2 bases and J by 12 bases, and 8 bases separated the two germline ends. From germline, CDR1 is MNHNY and CDR2 SVGAGI (reference sequence).